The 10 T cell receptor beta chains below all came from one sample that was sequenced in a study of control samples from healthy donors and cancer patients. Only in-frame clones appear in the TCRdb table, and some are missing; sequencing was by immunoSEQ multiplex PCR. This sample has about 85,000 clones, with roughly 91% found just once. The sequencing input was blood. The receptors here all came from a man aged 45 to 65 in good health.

The CDR3 loop reads CASTLSGARTEAFF. CDR3 nucleotides: TGTGCCAGCACCCTTTCCGGGGCGAGGACTGAAGCTTTCTTT. The chain uses TRBV28 and TRBJ1-1; the D gene is possibly TRBD1 (5 bases). Germline assignment: CDR1 MDHEN and CDR2 SYDVKM. The CDR3 sequence is 14 residues long. Trimming removed 7 bases from V and 5 bases from J, with 17 bases in between.

The CDR3 region has the DNA TGTGCCACACAGGATTTTGGATCGGGAGAGACCCAGTACTTC. Translation: CATQDFGSGETQYF. V and J are TRBV6-5 and TRBJ2-5; weak D call: TRBD1 (5 bases). Trimming removed 10 bases from V and 4 bases from J, with 19 bases in between. The germline gives CDR1 MNHEY, CDR2 SVGAGI. The CDR3 length is 14 residues.

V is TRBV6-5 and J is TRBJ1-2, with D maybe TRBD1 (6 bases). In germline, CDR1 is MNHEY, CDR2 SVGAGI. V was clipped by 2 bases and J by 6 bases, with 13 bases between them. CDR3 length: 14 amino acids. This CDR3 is CASSYGGRRNGYTF. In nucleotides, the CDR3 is TGTGCCAGCAGTTACGGGGGGCGCAGAAATGGCTACACCTTC.

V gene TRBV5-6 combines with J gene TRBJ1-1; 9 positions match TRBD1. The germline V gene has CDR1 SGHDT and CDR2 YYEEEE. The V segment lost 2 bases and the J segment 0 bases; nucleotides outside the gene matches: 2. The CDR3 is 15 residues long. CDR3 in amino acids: CASSFGTGLNTEAFF. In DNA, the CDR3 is TGTGCCAGCAGCTTCGGGACAGGGCTGAACACTGAAGCTTTCTTT. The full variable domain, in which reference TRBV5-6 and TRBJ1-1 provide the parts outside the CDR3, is DAGVTQSPTHLIKTRGQQVTLRCSPKSGHDTVSWYQQALGQGPQFIFQYYEEEERQRGNFPDRFSGHQFPNYSSELNVNALLLGDSALYLCASSFGTGLNTEAFFGQGTRLTVV.

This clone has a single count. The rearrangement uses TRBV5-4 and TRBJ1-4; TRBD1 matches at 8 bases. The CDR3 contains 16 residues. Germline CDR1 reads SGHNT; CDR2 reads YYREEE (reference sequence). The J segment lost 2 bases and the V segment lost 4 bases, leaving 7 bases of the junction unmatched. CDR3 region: CASSGPGQATNEKLFF. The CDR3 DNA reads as TGTGCCAGCAGCGGCCCGGGACAGGCCACTAATGAAAAACTGTTTTTT. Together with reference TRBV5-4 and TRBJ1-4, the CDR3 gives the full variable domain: ETGVTQSPTHLIKTRGQQVTLRCSSQSGHNTVSWYQQALGQGPQFIFQYYREEENGRGNFPPRFSGLQFPNYSSELNVNALELDDSALYLCASSGPGQATNEKLFFGSGTQLSVL.

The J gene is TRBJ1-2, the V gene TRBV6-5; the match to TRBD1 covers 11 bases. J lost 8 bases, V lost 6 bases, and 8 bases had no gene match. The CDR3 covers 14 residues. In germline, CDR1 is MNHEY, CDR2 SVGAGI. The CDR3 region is CASSVGQGAEGYTF. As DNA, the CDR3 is TGTGCCAGCAGCGTAGGACAGGGGGCGGAGGGCTACACCTTC.

CDR3 nucleotides: TGTGCCAGCAGCTCCTCGACAGGGTCCATGAACACTGAAGCTTTCTTT. Translating it yields CASSSSTGSMNTEAFF. This sequence joins TRBV5-4 and TRBJ1-1; 7 bases map to TRBD1. This CDR3 has 16 residues. V shed 3 bases, J shed 0 bases, and the junction held 8 bases outside the gene matches. Germline assignment: CDR1 SGHNT and CDR2 YYREEE (reference sequence).

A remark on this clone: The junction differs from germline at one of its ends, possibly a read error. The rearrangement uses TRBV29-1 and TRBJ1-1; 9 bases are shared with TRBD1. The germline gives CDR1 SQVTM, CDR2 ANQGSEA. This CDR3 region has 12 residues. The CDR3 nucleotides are TGCAGCGCTGAATCCGGGACAGGGGAAGCTTTCTTT. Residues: CSAESGTGEAFF.

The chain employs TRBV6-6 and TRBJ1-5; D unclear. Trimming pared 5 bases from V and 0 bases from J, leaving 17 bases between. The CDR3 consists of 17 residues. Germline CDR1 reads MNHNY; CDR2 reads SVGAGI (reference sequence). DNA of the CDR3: TGTGCCAGCAGTCGAGAGAGTAAAACGTATAGCAATCAGCCCCAGCATTTT. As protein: CASSRESKTYSNQPQHF.

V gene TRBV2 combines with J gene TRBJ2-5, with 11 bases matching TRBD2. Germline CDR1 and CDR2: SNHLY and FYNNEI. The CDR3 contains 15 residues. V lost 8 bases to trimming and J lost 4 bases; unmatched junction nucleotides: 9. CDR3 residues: CASGRTLAGVETQYF. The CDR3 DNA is TGTGCCAGCGGCCGGACACTAGCGGGGGTAGAGACCCAGTACTTC. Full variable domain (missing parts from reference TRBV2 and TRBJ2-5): EPEVTQTPSHQVTQMGQEVILRCVPISNHLYFYWYRQILGQKVEFLVSFYNNEISEKSEIFDDQFSVERPDGSNFTLKIRSTKLEDSAMYFCASGRTLAGVETQYFGPGTRLLVL.